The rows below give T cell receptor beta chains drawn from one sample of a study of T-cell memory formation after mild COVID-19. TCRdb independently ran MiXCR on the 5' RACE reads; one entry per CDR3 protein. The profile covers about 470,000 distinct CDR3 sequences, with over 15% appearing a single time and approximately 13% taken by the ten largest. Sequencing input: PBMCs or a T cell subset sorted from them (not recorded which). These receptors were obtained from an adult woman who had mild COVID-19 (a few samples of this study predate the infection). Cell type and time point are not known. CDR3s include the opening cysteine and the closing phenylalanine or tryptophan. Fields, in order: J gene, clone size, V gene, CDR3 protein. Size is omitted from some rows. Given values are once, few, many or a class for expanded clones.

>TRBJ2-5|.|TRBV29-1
CSVVQGAGGTQYF
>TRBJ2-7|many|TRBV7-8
CASSSTGTSGYYEQYF
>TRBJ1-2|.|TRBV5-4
CASSGMGQDLLGYTF
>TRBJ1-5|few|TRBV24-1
CATSVGPGATTFPGPQHF
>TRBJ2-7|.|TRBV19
CASGGQGLYEQYF
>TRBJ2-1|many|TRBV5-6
CASSFRPGLNEQFF
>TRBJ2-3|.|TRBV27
CASSLPTDTQYF
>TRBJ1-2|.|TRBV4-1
CASSRGQADGYTF
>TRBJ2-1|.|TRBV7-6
CASSLLRGPSGGDNEQFF
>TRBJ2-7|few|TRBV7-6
CASSSQEYNEQYF
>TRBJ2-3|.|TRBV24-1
CATSSGTPDTQYF
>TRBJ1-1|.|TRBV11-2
CASSQTVMNTEAFF
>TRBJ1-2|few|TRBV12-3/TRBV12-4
CASSLGGTADLYGYTF
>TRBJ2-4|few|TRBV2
CASTSKNIQYF
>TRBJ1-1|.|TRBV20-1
CSAEDRDLNTEAFF
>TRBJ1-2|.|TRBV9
CASSVGKGHYGYTF
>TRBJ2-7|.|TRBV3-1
CASSHRQYEQYF
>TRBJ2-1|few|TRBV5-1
CASSLQSGLADNEQFF
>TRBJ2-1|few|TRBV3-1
CASSQVAGAASANNEQFF
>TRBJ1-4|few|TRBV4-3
CASSQSQGLGEKLFF
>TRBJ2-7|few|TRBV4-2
CASSRSLGGGSYEQYF
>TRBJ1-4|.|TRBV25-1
CASRTGGGEKLFF
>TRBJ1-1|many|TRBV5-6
CASSALDRGNTEAFF
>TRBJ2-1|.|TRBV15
CATSRGILAGGSNEQFF
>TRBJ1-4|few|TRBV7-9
CASSLNSLNEKLFF
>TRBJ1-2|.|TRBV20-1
CSAFGLSNGYTF
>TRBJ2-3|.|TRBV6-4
CASSETSGRADTQYF
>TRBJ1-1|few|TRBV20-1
CSAWGGDTEAFF
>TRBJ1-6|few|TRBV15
CATSRVTDSPLHF
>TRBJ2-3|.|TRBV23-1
CASSQNASVDTQYF
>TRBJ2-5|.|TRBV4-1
CASSQGLAGVGGETQYF
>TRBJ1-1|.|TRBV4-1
CASSQDKRKGNTEAFF
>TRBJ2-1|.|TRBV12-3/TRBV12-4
CASSFAGLASNEQFF
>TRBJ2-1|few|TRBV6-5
CASSYSAGLDEQFF
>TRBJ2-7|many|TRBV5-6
CASSFFGTGQIYEQYF
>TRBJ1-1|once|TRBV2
CASSEAGSEAFF
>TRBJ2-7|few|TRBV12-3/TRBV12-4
CASSYRGQILEQYF
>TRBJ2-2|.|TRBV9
CASSVGLTPNTGELFF
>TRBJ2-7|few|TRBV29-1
CSGVKGDRGDEQYF
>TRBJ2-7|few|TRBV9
CASSVSVAGGRYEQYF
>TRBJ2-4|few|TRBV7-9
CASSLAYRGRDIQYF
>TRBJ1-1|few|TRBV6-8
CASSYSRGRDTEAFF
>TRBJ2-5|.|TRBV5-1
CASSLGGDRAQYF
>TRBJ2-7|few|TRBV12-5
CASGPADRALYEQYF
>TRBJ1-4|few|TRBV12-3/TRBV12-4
CASSPPGGVLTNEKLFF
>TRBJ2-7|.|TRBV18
CASSPRSSVYEQYF
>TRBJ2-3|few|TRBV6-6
CASTSVRFLQGARTDTQYF
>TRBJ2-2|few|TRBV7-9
CASSLGLAEANTGELFF
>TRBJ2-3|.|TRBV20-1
CSSTRGGLAGGTDTQYF
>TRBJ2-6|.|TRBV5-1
CASSRPQGSGANVLTF
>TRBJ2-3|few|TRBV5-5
CASTPGTFTDTQYF
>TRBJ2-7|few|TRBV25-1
CASSDSGHEQYF
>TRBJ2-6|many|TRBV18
CASSPERANVLTF